What follows are 15 T cell receptor beta chains derived from one specimen sequenced in a study of CD8 T cells in ankylosing spondylitis. TCRdb redid the calling of the 5' RACE reads with MiXCR, one entry per CDR3 protein. The sample lists about 340,000 distinct CDR3 sequences; approximately 14% were seen once. Sequenced sample: blood, either unsorted or a sorted T cell fraction (not recorded which). These receptors were collected from a male donor with ankylosing spondylitis or in good health (not recorded which).

The chain couples TRBV12-3 or TRBV12-4 to TRBJ1-2; 7 bases line up with TRBD1. With 6 bases clipped from V and 4 bases from J, the junction kept 8 bases outside the gene matches. CDR3 size: 14 residues. CDR3 residues: CASSPNRQGYGYTF. The CDR3 region has the DNA TGTGCCAGCAGCCCCAATCGACAGGGCTATGGCTACACCTTC.

At least ten counts were recorded for this clonotype. V usage is TRBV5-1 and J usage is TRBJ1-4; TRBD1 matches 7 bases. Germline V lookup: CDR1 SGHRS, CDR2 YFSETQ. The CDR3 totals 15 residues. J was trimmed by 4 bases and V by 4 bases; bases with no gene match: 7. The CDR3 loop is CASSGTTGFNEKLFF. The CDR3 nucleotides read TGCGCCAGCAGCGGGACGACAGGGTTTAATGAAAAACTGTTTTTT.

This clonotype appeared many times. The chain employs TRBV12-3 or TRBV12-4 and TRBJ1-1, with 7 bases aligning to TRBD1. This CDR3 has 16 residues. V shed 5 bases, J shed 1 base, and the junction held 10 bases outside the gene matches. CDR3 sequence: CASSAHRTGRNTEAFF. Here the CDR3 DNA reads TGTGCCAGCAGTGCCCACCGGACAGGCCGGAACACTGAAGCTTTCTTT.

The rearrangement links TRBV20-1 to TRBJ2-2; 7 positions agree with TRBD2. V lost 0 bases and J lost 4; bases outside the gene matches: 11. CDR1 and CDR2 (germline): DFQATT, SNEGSKA (reference sequence). This CDR3 has 17 residues. CDR3 coding DNA: TGCAGTGCTAGAGATGGGCGTGGCGGGAGCGTCACCGGGGAGCTGTTTTTT. Its translation: CSARDGRGGSVTGELFF.

V is TRBV18 and J is TRBJ1-2, with a possible D match to TRBD1 (6 bases). Trimming stripped 0 bases from V and 2 bases from J, with 10 bases between. CDR3 size: 15 residues. Germline V lookup: CDR1 KGHSH, CDR2 LQKENI. Here the CDR3 DNA reads TGTGCCAGCTCACCACCGGTCGGACAGAACTATGGCTACACCTTC. Translating it yields CASSPPVGQNYGYTF.

This clonotype was seen more than once but under ten times. The chain has TRBV12-3 or TRBV12-4 and TRBJ2-1; weak D call: TRBD2 (6 bases). V lost 6 bases to trimming and J lost 0 bases, with 12 bases between them. CDR3 length: 15 amino acids. The CDR3 reads CASSPTSSSYNEQFF. CDR3 nucleotide sequence: TGTGCCAGCAGCCCCACTAGCAGCTCCTACAATGAGCAGTTCTTC.

This clonotype appeared a few times. The chain has TRBV4-1 and TRBJ2-1, with 7 bases lining up with TRBD2. The J segment lost 4 bases and the V segment lost 2 bases, leaving 8 bases of the junction unmatched. This CDR3 is 16 amino acids long. Germline V gene sequence: CDR1 MGHRA, CDR2 YSYEKL. The CDR3 DNA reads TGCGCCAGCAGCCAACCAGGGTGGACTAGGTACAATGAGCAGTTCTTC. This gives the protein CASSQPGWTRYNEQFF.

V and J are TRBV12-3 or TRBV12-4 and TRBJ1-5, with TRBD1 matching 9 bases. V shed 5 bases, J shed 5 bases, and the junction held 4 bases outside the gene matches. This CDR3 has 14 amino acids. CDR3 sequence reads: CASSSRTGDQPQHF. The CDR3 coding sequence is TGTGCCAGCAGTAGTCGGACAGGGGATCAGCCCCAGCATTTT.

The chain joins TRBV12-3 or TRBV12-4 to TRBJ1-1, with TRBD1 matching 8 bases. Trimming removed 5 bases from V and 5 bases from J; junction bases left unmatched: 19. This CDR3 region has 18 residues. This CDR3 is CASSARPGAGGEITEAFF. Written as DNA, the CDR3 is TGTGCCAGCAGTGCACGACCGGGGGCAGGGGGCGAGATAACTGAAGCTTTCTTT.

This clonotype came up a few times. The chain links TRBV30 to TRBJ1-6, with D possibly TRBD1 on 5 matching bases. The CDR3 extends over 17 amino acids. The ends were cut back, 3 bases at V and 7 bases at J, with 22 bases in the middle. Looked up from germline, CDR1 is GTSNPN and CDR2 is SVGIG (reference sequence). CDR3 protein: CAWSAGLAQRGNSPLHF. CDR3 nucleotides: TGTGCCTGGAGCGCCGGACTAGCTCAGCGGGGCAATTCACCCCTCCACTTT.

The chain joins TRBV3-1 to TRBJ2-7; 7 bases line up with TRBD1. J lost 0 bases, V lost 6 bases, and 5 bases had no gene match. This CDR3 is 14 amino acids long. Germline V CDR1 and CDR2: LGHDT, YNNKEL (reference sequence). The CDR3: CASSQQGSSYEQYF. In DNA form, the CDR3 reads TGTGCCAGCAGTCAACAGGGGAGCTCCTACGAGCAGTACTTC.

The chain carries TRBV20-1 and TRBJ2-5, with D possibly being TRBD1 (5 bases). CDR3 length: 11 amino acids. V was cut by 7 bases and J by 0 bases, with 6 bases left in between. Germline V gives CDR1 DFQATT, CDR2 SNEGSKA (reference sequence). This CDR3 reads CSGQYQETQYF. The CDR3 DNA reads as TGCAGTGGACAGTACCAAGAGACCCAGTACTTC.

The chain employs TRBV5-1 and TRBJ2-3, with 11 bases identical to TRBD2. Trimming at V came to 6 bases and at J to 1 base, leaving 1 base not matched to a gene. Germline V gene sequence: CDR1 SGHRS, CDR2 YFSETQ. The CDR3 sequence is 14 residues long. CDR3 in amino acids: CASKLAGGTDTQYF. The CDR3 coding sequence is TGCGCCAGCAAACTAGCGGGGGGCACAGATACGCAGTATTTT.

The V call is TRBV29-1, the J call TRBJ1-1, with 8 bases that match TRBD1. The CDR3 has 14 residues. Unmatched junction bases numbered 8, after V lost 4 bases and J lost 4 bases. Germline values: CDR1 SQVTM, CDR2 ANQGSEA. In nucleotides, the CDR3 is TGCAGCGTTGTGGCAGGGGGCGCCCGCACTGAAGCTTTCTTT. Translating gives CSVVAGGARTEAFF.

This clonotype was counted between two and nine times. The chain couples TRBV3-1 to TRBJ2-6; a possible D gene is TRBD1 (6 bases). CDR3 length: 21 amino acids. Trimming cost V 0 bases and J 2 bases, with 23 bases left between them. Germline V lookup: CDR1 LGHDT, CDR2 YNNKEL (reference sequence). DNA of the CDR3: TGTGCCAGCAGCCAAGATACTATAATGCAGGGGTCGGATCCTGGGGCCAACGTCCTGACTTTC. It is translated as CASSQDTIMQGSDPGANVLTF.